Below, one T cell receptor (beta chain) is given with its context. Its specificity is unknown. Germline CDR1 is SGHRS and CDR2 is YFSETQ. This CDR3 is 14 amino acids long. Unmatched junction bases numbered 7, after V lost 2 bases and J lost 6 bases. Measured with immunoSEQ multiplex PCR; TCRdb has only the in-frame clones, and not every one. The repertoire holds some 180,000 clones, with 85% to 90% as singletons. The sample is drawn from a study of T cell responses to AZD1222 COVID-19 vaccine. Study details: Whether given at about 4 or about 12 weeks, second doses were pooled. Study-level findings and limits: Of the AZD1222 recipients, only 5 to 7 were seropositive at baseline. Spike-specific TCR repertoires showed rising breadth and depth after two AZD1222 doses. Most donors were white British, females outnumbered males, and clonal diversity was possibly underestimated.

The V call is TRBV5-1, the J call TRBJ2-7, with 8 bases lining up with TRBD2. The sequence was collected from an adult in good health. This specimen consisted of peripheral blood, obtained on day 0 of AZD1222 vaccination. CDR3 in amino acids: CASSLREGPSEQYF. CDR3 DNA: TGCGCCAGCAGCTTACGGGAGGGCCCATCCGAGCAGTACTTC.